The 9 T cell receptor beta chains presented below share a single source sample, sequenced in a study of identical twins (TCRdb year 2016). Library method: 5' RACE. The reads were generated on an Illumina HiSeq 2000. TCRdb reanalyzed the raw reads on its own, using fastp at Q25 for trimming and MiXCR for clone calling, and kept in-frame beta chains. When rows share a CDR3 protein, they turn into one entry using the most common DNA and genes. Here the sample has 250,000 to 300,000 distinct CDR3 sequences; around 8% occur a single time. The ten largest clonotypes hold roughly 3.1% of the sample. This same sample was also part of a study on yellow fever vaccine responses in identical twins.

The specimen was CD8+ T cells sorted from blood. These receptors came from a woman aged 18-29 years in good health.

The rearrangement joins TRBV11-1 to TRBJ2-5; D might be TRBD1 (5 bases). The CDR3 extends over 16 amino acids. The ends were cut back, 1 base at V and 4 bases at J, with 16 bases in the middle. The germline V gene encodes CDR1 SGHAT and CDR2 FQDESV (reference sequence). The CDR3: CASSLVPQGDLETQYF. As DNA, the CDR3 is TGTGCCAGCAGCTTAGTCCCTCAGGGTGATTTAGAGACCCAGTACTTC.

This clonotype was found many times. The V gene is TRBV12-3 or TRBV12-4, the J gene TRBJ2-7; 7 bases line up with TRBD2. The CDR3 consists of 13 residues. V lost 5 bases, J lost 2 bases, and 3 bases stayed unmatched. The CDR3 bases are TGTGCCAGCAGTCACGGGGGGACCTACGAGCAGTACTTC. It codes for CASSHGGTYEQYF.

This clonotype was counted between two and nine times. The chain recombines TRBV20-1 with TRBJ2-7, with no clear D. Trimming took off 6 bases at V and 4 bases at J, with 22 bases between the two ends. The CDR3 spans 15 residues. CDR1 is DFQATT, CDR2 SNEGSKA, per germline (reference sequence). In DNA form, the CDR3 reads TGCAGTGCCCCACGGCTGGCAGGTGAAGTATACGAGCAGTACTTC. As protein: CSAPRLAGEVYEQYF.

The chain links TRBV6-1 to TRBJ2-2; 12 bases map to TRBD1. The CDR3 length is 14 residues. The germline V gene has CDR1 MNHNS and CDR2 SASEGT. The junction had 4 bases not matched to a gene; V was cut back by 4 bases and J by 10 bases. As DNA, the CDR3 is TGTGCCAGCAGTGGGGACAGGGGGCCTGCGGAGCTGTTTTTT. Protein product: CASSGDRGPAELFF.

This clonotype was picked up a small number of times. CDR3 in DNA: TGCAGTGCTAGCGGGACTGTGGGCAATCAGCCCCAGCATTTT. Protein sequence: CSASGTVGNQPQHF. V usage is TRBV20-1 and J usage is TRBJ1-5; a possible D gene is TRBD1 (5 bases). Germline V gene data show CDR1 as DFQATT and CDR2 as SNEGSKA (reference sequence). With 3 bases removed from V and 2 bases from J, the gap between germline ends came to 11 bases. The CDR3 is 14 residues long.

The chain uses TRBV4-3 and TRBJ2-2; D possibly corresponds to TRBD2 (5 bases). The CDR3 is 14 amino acids. Germline V gene sequence: CDR1 LGHNA, CDR2 YSLEER. Trimming left V 3 bases short and J 5 bases short, with 10 bases between. CDR3 sequence reads: CASSHQRDTGELFF. The CDR3 DNA is TGCGCCAGCAGCCACCAACGGGATACCGGGGAGCTGTTTTTT.

As concerns this clonotype: One end of the junction does not line up with germline, which may come from a read error. J is TRBJ2-2 and V is TRBV3-1; 9 nucleotides line up with TRBD2. CDR1 is LGHDT, CDR2 YNNKEL, per germline (reference sequence). The CDR3 extends over 15 amino acids. The CDR3 loop reads CACSQDETSGFELFF. For the CDR3, the DNA is TGTGCCTGCAGCCAAGATGAGACTAGCGGATTCGAGCTGTTTTTT.

This chain joins TRBV3-1 and TRBJ2-5; D possibly corresponds to TRBD2 (5 bases). The CDR3 has 16 residues. Germline CDR1 and CDR2: LGHDT and YNNKEL (reference sequence). The V gene lost 0 bases and the J gene lost 7 bases, with 18 bases spanning the gap. The CDR3 region is CASSQDLFSEGGTQYF. The CDR3 DNA reads TGTGCCAGCAGCCAAGATCTATTCAGCGAAGGAGGGACCCAGTACTTC.

This clonotype was counted only a few times. CDR3 in amino acids: CASSQGLAGGVDEQFF. For the CDR3, the DNA is TGCGCCAGCAGCCAAGGACTAGCGGGAGGGGTCGATGAGCAGTTCTTC. V usage is TRBV4-3 and J usage is TRBJ2-1; 14 bases fit TRBD2. This CDR3 comprises 16 residues. Per the germline V gene, CDR1 is LGHNA and CDR2 is YSLEER. V was clipped by 1 base and J by 8 bases; unmatched bases: 4.